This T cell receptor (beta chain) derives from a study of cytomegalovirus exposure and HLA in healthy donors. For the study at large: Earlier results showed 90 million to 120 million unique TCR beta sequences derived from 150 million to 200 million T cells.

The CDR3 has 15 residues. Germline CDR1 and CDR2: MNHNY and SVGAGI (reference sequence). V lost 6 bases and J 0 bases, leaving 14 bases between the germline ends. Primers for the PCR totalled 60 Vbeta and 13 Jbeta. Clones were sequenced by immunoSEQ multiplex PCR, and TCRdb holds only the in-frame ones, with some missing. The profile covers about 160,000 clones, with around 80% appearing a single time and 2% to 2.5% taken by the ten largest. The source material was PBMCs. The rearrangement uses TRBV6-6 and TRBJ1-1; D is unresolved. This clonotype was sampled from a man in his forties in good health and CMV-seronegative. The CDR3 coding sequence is TGTGCCAGCAGAAAACATGGGAGCCTGAACACTGAAGCTTTCTTT. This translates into CASRKHGSLNTEAFF.